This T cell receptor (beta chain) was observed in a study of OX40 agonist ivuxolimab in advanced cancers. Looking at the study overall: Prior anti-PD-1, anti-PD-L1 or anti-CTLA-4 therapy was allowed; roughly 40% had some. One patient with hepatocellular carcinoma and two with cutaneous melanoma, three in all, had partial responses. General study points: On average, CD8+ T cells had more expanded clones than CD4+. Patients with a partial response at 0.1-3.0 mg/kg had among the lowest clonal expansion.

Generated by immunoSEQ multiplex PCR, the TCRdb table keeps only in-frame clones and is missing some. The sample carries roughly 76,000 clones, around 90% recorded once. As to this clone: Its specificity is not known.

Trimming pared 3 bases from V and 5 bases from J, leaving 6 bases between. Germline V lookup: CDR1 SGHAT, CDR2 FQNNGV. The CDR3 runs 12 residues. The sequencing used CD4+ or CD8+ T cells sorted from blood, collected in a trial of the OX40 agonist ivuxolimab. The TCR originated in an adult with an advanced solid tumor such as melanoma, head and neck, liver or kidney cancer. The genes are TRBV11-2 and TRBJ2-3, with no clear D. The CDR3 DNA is TGTGCCAGCAGCTTTCTGGGAGATACGCAGTATTTT. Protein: CASSFLGDTQYF. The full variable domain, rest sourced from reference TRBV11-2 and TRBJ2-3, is EAGVAQSPRYKIIEKRQSVAFWCNPISGHATLYWYQQILGQGPKLLIQFQNNGVVDDSQLPKDRFSAERLKGVDSTLKIQPAKLEDSAVYLCASSFLGDTQYFGPGTRLTVL.